The present entry profiles one T cell receptor (beta chain) with its context. The antigen remains unidentified. Compared with germline, one end of the junction differs, possibly owing to a read error. TCR beta cDNA was made from approximately 540 ng total RNA with a constant-region primer. Slightly modified ARM-PCR served as the procedure for the TCR beta libraries. These libraries came from three rounds of nested multiplex PCR. Investigators reported that the first two PCR rounds, at 10 cycles each, used TRBV1-TRBV30 forward primers with a C-beta reverse primer. TCRdb recomputed calls from the multiplex PCR reads with MiXCR, one row per CDR3 protein. The repertoire has about 120,000 distinct CDR3 sequences, roughly 70% of them found once; the top ten carry over 7.5%. The roughly 17-31 mg bulk tissue piece was not sorted before simultaneous RNA and DNA extraction. Each participant had primary liver carcinoma, and surgical resection was the treatment. Treatment-naive at the time, the patients had chronic HBV infection.

This specimen comes from a study of tumor-infiltrating lymphocytes in primary liver carcinoma. Whole-study results and caveats: Top-250-clone fractions were significantly higher in tumors than in blood (p = 0.039). Compared with tumor region pairs, tumor-adjacent and tumor-blood pairs overlapped less.

The CDR3 is 13 amino acids. Germline V gene sequence: CDR1 SQVTM, CDR2 ANQGSEA. Sequencing was performed on tumor-adjacent normal liver tissue. This rearrangement joins TRBV29-1 to TRBJ2-7; TRBD2 aligns across 7 bases. This receptor was taken from a woman aged 55-69 years with primary liver carcinoma and hepatitis B virus infection. The CDR3 DNA reads TGCAGCGTCAAAAAGACTAGCTCCCACGAGCAATACTTC. It encodes CSVKKTSSHEQYF.